These T cell receptor beta chains were read from a single sample in a study of blood T cell repertoires in COVID-19. Profiled with immunoSEQ multiplex PCR; TCRdb holds only in-frame clones, not every one. The sample comprises about 250,000 clones, roughly 86% of which are singletons, and around 1.6% rests with the top ten. Specimen: peripheral blood. Receptor source: a woman aged 60 to 75 who had recovered from COVID-19. Each CDR3 is given with its conserved first and last residue. D genes are given only for firm matches. Clone size appears in some rows only: once, few, many, or a class for an expanded clone.

D gene	V gene	J gene	clone size	CDR3 protein	CDR3 DNA
TRBD2	TRBV5-1	TRBJ2-1	.	CASSPPMGGGRNEQFF	TGCGCCAGCAGCCCCCCTATGGGGGGGGGTCGGAATGAGCAGTTCTTC
.	TRBV29-1	TRBJ2-1	.	CSVDKTYNEQFF	TGCAGCGTTGATAAAACCTACAATGAGCAGTTCTTC
.	TRBV4-2	TRBJ1-5	once	CASSPGGDNQPQHF	TGTGCCAGCAGCCCGGGAGGGGACAATCAGCCCCAGCATTTT
TRBD1	TRBV19	TRBJ1-4	.	CATSGTAGIEKLFF	TGTGCCACCTCCGGGACAGCGGGCATTGAAAAACTGTTTTTT
TRBD2	TRBV27	TRBJ2-5	.	CASSERGDPETQYF	TGTGCCAGCAGCGAGCGGGGGGACCCGGAGACCCAGTACTTC
TRBD2	TRBV6-1	TRBJ2-2	few	CASSAPGLAYTGELFF	TGTGCCAGCAGTGCGCCGGGACTAGCTTACACCGGGGAGCTGTTTTTT
.	TRBV7-2	TRBJ2-2	.	CASSLKRSTGELFF	TGTGCCAGCAGCTTAAAGAGGTCCACCGGGGAGCTGTTTTTT
.	TRBV6-4	TRBJ1-5	.	CASSDSGVNQPQHF	TGTGCCAGCAGTGACAGCGGGGTCAATCAGCCCCAGCATTTT
.	TRBV6-5	TRBJ1-3	.	CASSYLSSGNTIYF	TGTGCCAGCAGTTATCTGAGCTCTGGAAACACCATATATTTT
.	TRBV18	TRBJ2-2	.	CASSPQRGSGELFF	TGTGCCAGCTCACCACAAAGGGGTTCCGGGGAGCTGTTTTTT
TRBD1	TRBV5-1	TRBJ1-6	once	CASSLVQGANSPLHF	TGCGCCAGCAGCTTGGTGCAGGGGGCAAATTCACCCCTCCACTTT
.	TRBV28	TRBJ1-5	.	CASSPSRRQPQHF	TGTGCCAGCAGCCCCTCAAGGCGGCAGCCCCAGCATTTT
.	TRBV27	TRBJ2-7	few	CASSLMRDREYF	TGTGCCAGCAGTTTAATGCGGGACCGCGAGTACTTC
.	TRBV28	TRBJ1-2	.	CASTRAGLPKAVNYGYTF	TGTGCCAGCACCCGGGCGGGGCTTCCGAAGGCTGTTAACTATGGCTACACCTTC
.	TRBV29-1	TRBJ1-2	many	CSVEGDGGGGYTF	TGCAGCGTTGAAGGGGACGGGGGAGGTGGCTACACCTTC
.	TRBV10-3	TRBJ2-7	.	CAIKGGAESSYEQYF	TGTGCCATCAAGGGGGGGGCCGAGAGCTCCTACGAGCAGTACTTC
TRBD2	TRBV5-1	TRBJ2-2	once	CASSLQLAGFNTGELFF	TGCGCCAGCAGCTTGCAACTAGCGGGTTTCAACACCGGGGAGCTGTTTTTT
.	TRBV7-2	TRBJ1-1	.	CASSKGHYMNTEAFF	TGTGCCAGCAGTAAAGGACACTACATGAACACTGAAGCTTTCTTT
.	TRBV19	TRBJ2-1	.	CASSIPLRGYNEQFF	TGTGCCAGTAGTATACCCCTCAGAGGCTACAATGAGCAGTTCTTC
TRBD2	TRBV11-3	TRBJ2-2	.	CASSHWTSGGSGELFF	TGTGCCAGCAGCCACTGGACTAGCGGGGGGTCCGGGGAGCTGTTTTTT
TRBD1	TRBV25-1	TRBJ1-2	.	CASSSPGGGYGYTF	TGTGCCAGCAGTAGTCCAGGGGGCGGCTATGGCTACACCTTC
.	TRBV6-5	TRBJ2-7	.	CASTATYEQYF	TGTGCCAGCACTGCGACCTACGAGCAGTACTTC
.	TRBV24-1	TRBJ1-2	once	CATSQPGTEGGYTF	TGTGCCACCAGCCAACCAGGGACGGAGGGTGGCTACACCTTC
TRBD1	TRBV19	TRBJ1-6	.	CASRSGQENSPLHF	TGTGCCAGTAGATCGGGACAGGAAAATTCACCCCTCCACTTT
.	TRBV12-3/TRBV12-4	TRBJ2-2	.	CASSNMNNGELFF	TGTGCCAGCAGTAACATGAATAACGGGGAGCTGTTTTTT
TRBD1	TRBV4-2	TRBJ1-1	.	CASSPRQGGLLDTEAFF	TGTGCCAGCAGCCCCAGACAGGGAGGATTACTGGACACTGAAGCTTTCTTT